This TCR beta chain originates from a study of blood T cell repertoires in COVID-19. Overall study context: COVID-19 samples from acute and convalescent phases originated in the United States, Italy and Spain. Nucleic acid was either cDNA or gDNA, and it came from T cells, B-cell-depleted T cells, or PBMCs.

V was clipped by 6 bases and J by 4 bases; unmatched bases: 10. The germline V gene encodes CDR1 LNHDA and CDR2 SQIVND (reference sequence). The CDR3 is 16 amino acids. Authors' processing steps: Cell counts per sample came from amplifying reference gene primers. Clones were read by immunoSEQ multiplex PCR, and TCRdb kept only the in-frame ones, dropping some. V and J calls and clone size are given by that table; D and trimming were obtained from the DNA. Of about 100,000 clones listed, 80% to 85% are singletons. This TCR derives from a human donor in a cohort sampled during active COVID-19. The V and J genes are TRBV19 and TRBJ2-7; 12 bases match TRBD2. Source material: peripheral blood. The CDR3 reads CASSQRTSGNKYEQYV. The DNA of the CDR3 is TGTGCCAGTAGCCAAAGGACTAGCGGGAATAAATACGAGCAGTACGTC.